This is a list of T cell receptor beta chains from one sample in a study of regulatory T cells in long-lasting Graves disease. TCRdb itself ran the multiplex PCR reads through MiXCR, one entry per CDR3 protein. This table holds approximately 360,000 distinct CDR3 sequences, 10% to 15% found once. A further study also used this sample, focusing on T cells in Graves' hyperthyroidism and ophthalmopathy.

The material sequenced was peripheral blood mononuclear cells (PBMCs), taken at new diagnosis, from a patient treated with antithyroid drugs. These receptors all come from a woman aged 18-29 years with Graves disease. Both conserved end residues are part of each CDR3. D genes are given only for firm matches. The listing skips clone size in some rows; elsewhere it reads once, few, many or a size class.

abundance,j_gene,v_gene,d_gene,CDR3aa,CDR3nt
many,TRBJ2-3,TRBV11-2,TRBD2,CASTGGSPETRDTQYF,TGTGCCAGCACCGGGGGGAGCCCCGAGACAAGGGATACGCAGTATTTT
many,TRBJ1-1,TRBV11-1,NA,CASSFWGSEAFF,TGTGCCAGCAGCTTCTGGGGCTCTGAAGCTTTCTTT
few,TRBJ1-6,TRBV6-1,NA,CASSEDPLYNSPLHF,TGTGCCAGCAGTGAAGACCCTCTTTATAATTCACCCCTCCACTTT
few,TRBJ2-3,TRBV7-9,TRBD1,CASSLAGTGDFTDTQYF,TGTGCCAGCAGCTTAGCCGGGACAGGGGATTTCACAGATACGCAGTATTTT
many,TRBJ1-6,TRBV7-9,TRBD1,CASSLEGTGDSPLHF,TGTGCCAGCAGCTTAGAAGGGACAGGGGATTCACCCCTCCACTTT
many,TRBJ2-1,TRBV7-9,NA,CASSLEPKGGEQFF,TGTGCCAGCAGCTTAGAACCCAAAGGTGGTGAGCAGTTCTTC
many,TRBJ2-7,TRBV19,NA,CASSMKGRTYEQYF,TGTGCCAGTAGTATGAAGGGACGGACCTACGAGCAGTACTTC
many,TRBJ2-7,TRBV20-1,NA,CSANGGSAYEQYF,TGCAGTGCTAACGGGGGTTCCGCCTACGAGCAGTACTTC
many,TRBJ1-2,TRBV6-5,NA,CASSYTYSLYGGGPYGYTF,TGTGCCAGCAGTTACACCTACTCTCTTTACGGGGGGGGTCCCTATGGCTACACCTTC
NA,TRBJ2-7,TRBV5-1,NA,CASSLNSRGLEQYF,TGCGCCAGCAGCTTAAACAGTAGGGGGTTGGAGCAGTACTTC
many,TRBJ2-1,TRBV7-2,TRBD2,CASSLMGGGYNEQFF,TGTGCCAGCAGCTTAATGGGGGGGGGGTACAATGAGCAGTTCTTC
many,TRBJ2-2,TRBV3-1,NA,CASRHTGATGELFF,TGTGCCAGCAGACACACTGGTGCCACCGGGGAGCTGTTTTTT
NA,TRBJ2-3,TRBV12-3/TRBV12-4,TRBD2,CASSLQNLGLAGGPGTDTQYF,TGTGCCAGCAGTTTACAGAATTTGGGACTAGCGGGAGGGCCTGGCACAGATACGCAGTATTTT
few,TRBJ1-6,TRBV6-1,NA,CASTREAGLINSPLHF,TGTGCCAGCACCCGGGAGGCAGGCCTAATCAATTCACCCCTCCACTTT
NA,TRBJ1-1,TRBV18,NA,CASSPPAGTEAFF,TGTGCCAGCTCACCACCAGCAGGGACGGAAGCTTTCTTT
many,TRBJ2-1,TRBV29-1,TRBD1,CSVEGDRGRDNEQFF,TGCAGCGTTGAAGGGGACAGGGGACGTGACAATGAGCAGTTCTTC
NA,TRBJ2-5,TRBV20-1,TRBD2,CSARLAGPGTQYF,TGCAGTGCTAGGTTAGCGGGGCCCGGGACCCAGTACTTC
many,TRBJ1-6,TRBV29-1,NA,CSVDSQGLRSPLHF,TGCAGCGTTGATTCTCAGGGGCTGCGTTCACCCCTCCACTTT
NA,TRBJ2-1,TRBV12-3/TRBV12-4,TRBD2,CGSRAGLAGGYNEQFF,TGTGGCAGCAGAGCGGGACTAGCGGGGGGCTACAATGAGCAGTTCTTC
many,TRBJ2-3,TRBV7-2,TRBD1,CASSKGTGGFDTQYF,TGTGCCAGCAGCAAAGGGACAGGGGGCTTTGATACGCAGTATTTT
few,TRBJ1-1,TRBV19,TRBD1,CASTLGQGSLGAFF,TGTGCCAGTACCCTGGGACAGGGGAGTTTGGGAGCTTTCTTT
NA,TRBJ1-6,TRBV27,NA,CASSYGGSSYNSPLHF,TGTGCCAGCAGTTATGGGGGGAGCTCCTATAATTCACCCCTCCACTTT
NA,TRBJ1-2,TRBV27,NA,CASSLSIPGEGYTF,TGTGCCAGCAGTTTATCGATTCCCGGGGAAGGCTACACCTTC
many,TRBJ2-7,TRBV20-1,TRBD2,CSARDLLAAYEQYF,TGCAGTGCTAGAGATCTACTAGCGGCCTACGAGCAGTACTTC
NA,TRBJ2-1,TRBV6-1,TRBD2,CASRIRLADSYNEQFF,TGTGCCAGCAGAATACGACTAGCTGACTCCTACAATGAGCAGTTCTTC
many,TRBJ2-7,TRBV20-1,TRBD2,CSARKIAGGLYEQYF,TGCAGTGCTAGGAAGATAGCGGGAGGGCTCTACGAGCAGTACTTC
many,TRBJ2-5,TRBV10-3,NA,CAISEASEETQYF,TGTGCCATCAGTGAGGCTAGCGAAGAGACCCAGTACTTC
many,TRBJ2-7,TRBV24-1,NA,CATSDDTGNSYEQYF,TGTGCCACCAGTGATGACACAGGGAACTCCTACGAGCAGTACTTC
many,TRBJ1-5,TRBV11-2,NA,CASSPNGNSNQPQHF,TGTGCCAGCAGCCCTAACGGGAATAGCAATCAGCCCCAGCATTTT
many,TRBJ1-1,TRBV16,NA,CASSQFGGANTEAFF,TGTGCCAGCAGCCAATTTGGAGGCGCGAACACTGAAGCTTTCTTT
many,TRBJ1-2,TRBV12-3/TRBV12-4,NA,CATSLLGRFGWGYTF,TGTGCCACCTCCCTATTGGGGCGTTTTGGTTGGGGCTACACCTTC
NA,TRBJ1-2,TRBV6-4,NA,CASSDSGTARDYTF,TGTGCCAGCAGTGACTCAGGGACGGCAAGGGACTACACCTTC
many,TRBJ1-5,TRBV28,NA,CASSTWRRQGAQHF,TGTGCCAGCAGTACCTGGAGGAGGCAAGGGGCCCAGCATTTT
NA,TRBJ2-2,TRBV5-1,NA,CASSSGPANTGELFF,TGCGCCAGCAGCTCGGGCCCTGCGAACACCGGGGAGCTGTTTTTT
many,TRBJ2-1,TRBV11-2,NA,CASSSPPSRVGEYNEQFF,TGTGCCAGCAGCAGCCCCCCCTCGCGGGTAGGAGAATACAATGAGCAGTTCTTC